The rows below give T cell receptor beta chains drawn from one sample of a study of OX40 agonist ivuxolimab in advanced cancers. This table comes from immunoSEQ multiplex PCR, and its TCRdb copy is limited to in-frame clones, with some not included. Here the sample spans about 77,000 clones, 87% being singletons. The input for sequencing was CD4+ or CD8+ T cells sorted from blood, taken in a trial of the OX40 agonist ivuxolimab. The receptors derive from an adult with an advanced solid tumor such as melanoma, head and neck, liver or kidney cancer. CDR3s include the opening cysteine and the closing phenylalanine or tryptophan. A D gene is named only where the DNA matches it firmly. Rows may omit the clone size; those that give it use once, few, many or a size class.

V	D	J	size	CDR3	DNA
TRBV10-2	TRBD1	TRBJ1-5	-	CASSDLTGIDQPQHF	TGCGCCAGCAGTGATTTGACAGGGATTGATCAGCCCCAGCATTTT
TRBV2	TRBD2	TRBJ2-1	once	CASSVTSGNYNEQFF	TGTGCCAGCAGTGTCACTAGCGGGAATTACAATGAGCAGTTCTTC
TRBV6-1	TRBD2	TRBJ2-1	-	CASSEWGGSYNEQFF	TGTGCCAGCAGTGAATGGGGGGGCTCCTACAATGAGCAGTTCTTC
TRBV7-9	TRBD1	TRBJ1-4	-	CASGQGSGFTNEKLFF	TGTGCCAGCGGACAGGGTTCAGGTTTTACTAATGAAAAACTGTTTTTT
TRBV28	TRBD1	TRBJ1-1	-	CASSQPDRAVAFF	TGTGCCAGCAGTCAACCGGACAGGGCCGTAGCTTTCTTT
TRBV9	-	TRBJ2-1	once	CASSFRDTLNEQFF	TGTGCCAGCAGCTTCCGGGACACCCTCAATGAGCAGTTCTTC
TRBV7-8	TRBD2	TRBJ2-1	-	CASERLTGGNEQFF	TGTGCCAGCGAAAGACTAACCGGGGGGAATGAGCAGTTCTTC
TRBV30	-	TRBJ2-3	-	CAWSVSVDITDTQYF	TGTGCCTGGAGTGTAAGTGTGGACATCACAGATACGCAGTATTTT
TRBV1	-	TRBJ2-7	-	CTSSQGALAEGGYEQYF	TGCACCAGCAGCCAAGGGGCTCTAGCGGAAGGAGGATACGAGCAGTACTTC
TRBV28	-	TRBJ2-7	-	CASLRLAGQEQYF	TGTGCCAGCCTCAGGCTGGCGGGGCAAGAGCAGTACTTC
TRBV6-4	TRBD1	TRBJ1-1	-	CASSRQGFGTEAFF	TGTGCCAGCAGCCGACAGGGCTTCGGCACTGAAGCTTTCTTT
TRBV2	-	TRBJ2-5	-	CASAVQETQYF	TGTGCCAGCGCTGTTCAAGAGACCCAGTACTTC
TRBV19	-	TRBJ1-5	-	CASSIQGFNQPQHF	TGTGCCAGTAGTATACAGGGATTCAATCAGCCCCAGCATTTT
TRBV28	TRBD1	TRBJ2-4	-	CASTLQGQVENIQYF	TGTGCCAGCACCTTACAGGGGCAGGTTGAAAACATTCAGTACTTC
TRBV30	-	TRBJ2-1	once	CAWSQGTEQFF	TGTGCCTGGAGCCAGGGGACTGAGCAGTTCTTC
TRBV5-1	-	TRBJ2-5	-	CASALYGAEETQYF	TGCGCCAGCGCCCTTTACGGGGCAGAAGAGACCCAGTACTTC
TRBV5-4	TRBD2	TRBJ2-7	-	CASSGSGSYEQYF	TGTGCCAGCAGCGGTAGCGGGAGCTACGAGCAGTACTTC
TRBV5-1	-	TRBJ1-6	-	CASSLDGQVYNSPLHF	TGCGCCAGCAGCTTGGATGGCCAGGTCTATAATTCACCCCTCCACTTT
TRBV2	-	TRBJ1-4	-	CASIKAVRGIEKLFF	TGTGCCAGCATAAAGGCTGTCAGGGGTATCGAAAAACTGTTTTTT
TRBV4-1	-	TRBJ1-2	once	CASSQDEGLLFGYTF	TGCGCCAGCAGCCAAGACGAGGGGCTTTTATTCGGCTACACCTTC
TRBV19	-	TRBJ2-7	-	CASSYQGYEQYF	TGTGCCAGTAGTTACCAGGGTTACGAGCAGTACTTC
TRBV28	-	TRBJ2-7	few	CASSLLYGDEVVYF	TGTGCCAGCAGCCTTTTATACGGGGACGAGGTCGTGTACTTC
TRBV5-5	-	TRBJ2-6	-	CASSLAPASVGANVLTF	TGTGCCAGCAGCTTGGCCCCCGCATCGGTTGGGGCCAACGTCCTGACTTTC
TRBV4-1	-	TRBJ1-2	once	CASSQDLLTNYGYTF	TGCGCCAGCAGCCAAGATCTACTCACTAACTATGGCTACACCTTC
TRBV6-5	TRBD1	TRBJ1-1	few	CASRYDHRGSNTEAFF	TGTGCCAGCAGGTACGATCACAGGGGGTCGAACACTGAAGCTTTCTTT
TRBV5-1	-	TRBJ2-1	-	CASGSGQGRDEQFF	TGCGCCAGCGGTTCGGGGCAGGGGCGCGATGAGCAGTTCTTC
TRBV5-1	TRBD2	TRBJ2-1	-	CASSGLTGTMITNEQFF	TGCGCCAGCAGCGGCCTGACCGGGACTATGATCACCAATGAGCAGTTCTTC
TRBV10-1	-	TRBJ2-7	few	CASSDLGGEQYF	TGCGCCAGCAGTGACTTGGGAGGCGAGCAGTACTTC
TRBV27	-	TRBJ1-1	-	CASSLFGVSGTEAFF	TGTGCCAGCAGTTTATTTGGGGTTTCGGGGACTGAAGCTTTCTTT
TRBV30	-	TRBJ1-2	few	CAWKFTGTTAYGYTF	TGTGCCTGGAAATTCACAGGGACGACGGCCTATGGCTACACCTTC
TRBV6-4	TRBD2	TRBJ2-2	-	CASSQRSSGGNTGELFF	TGTGCCAGCAGTCAACGATCTAGCGGGGGAAACACCGGGGAGCTGTTTTTT
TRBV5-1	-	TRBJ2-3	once	CASSLDGAPLDTQYF	TGCGCCAGCAGCTTGGACGGGGCCCCCCTCGATACGCAGTATTTT